This TCR beta chain comes out of a study of blood T cell repertoires in COVID-19. At the level of the study: COVID-19 samples, acute and convalescent, were from the United States, Italy and Spain. T cells, B-cell-depleted T cells, or PBMCs supplied cDNA or gDNA.

Original handling: For nucleated cells, counts were estimated from reference gene primer amplification. Generated by immunoSEQ multiplex PCR, the TCRdb table keeps only in-frame clones and is missing some. The V and J calls and clone size were taken over from that table, and D and trimming were inferred from the DNA. The sample records roughly 71,000 clones, around 90% being singletons. This clone turned up a few times. V lost 4 bases to trimming and J lost 1 base, with 2 bases between them. The length of the CDR3 is 12 residues. Germline V gives CDR1 LNHDA, CDR2 SQIVND (reference sequence). The receptor's source is a man aged 45-65 years with acute or convalescent COVID-19. Sequenced material: peripheral blood. The genes are TRBV19 and TRBJ1-5; the D is unclear. The chain's CDR3 is CASSTSNQPQHF. The CDR3 coding sequence is TGTGCCAGTAGTACGAGCAATCAGCCCCAGCATTTT.